This TCR beta chain was identified in a study of T-cell reconstitution after alpha-beta-depleted transplantation in children. Study results and limitations: Surviving recipient T cells and thymic progenitors produced the high day-60 TCRbeta diversity seen in some patients. Expanded graft clones, several hundred of them, were reportedly the source of alpha-beta T cells about two months after transplant. The main origin of T-cell counts and diversity one year after transplant was newly produced T cells.

Worth noting for this clonotype: Its specificity is not known.

A library of TCRbeta sequences, prepared with unique molecular identifiers, was generated. TCRdb used MiXCR to reprocess the PCR reads, holding one entry per CDR3 protein. The sample holds about 350,000 distinct CDR3 sequences, 16% seen once. Germline V CDR1 and CDR2: LGHDT, YNNKEL (reference sequence). Losses at the gene ends were 1 base for V and 4 bases for J; bases not matched to a gene: 8. The CDR3 runs 17 residues. V usage is TRBV3-1 and J usage is TRBJ2-1, with 9 bases matching TRBD2. The clonotype originates from a male patient under 10 years old who had a stem cell transplant for acute lymphoblastic leukemia, so the T cells may come from the graft donor. The source was PBMCs, mostly from graft donor cells, collected 360 days after TCRalphabeta/CD19-depleted stem cell transplant. The CDR3 reads CASSQVRTLAGYNEQFF. CDR3 nucleotide sequence: TGTGCCAGCAGCCAAGTAAGGACGCTAGCGGGATACAATGAGCAGTTCTTC.